A selection of T cell receptor beta chains follows, all from one sample in a study of blood T cell repertoires in COVID-19. The assay was immunoSEQ multiplex PCR, and TCRdb's table has in-frame clones only and misses some. In the table there are roughly 150,000 clones, 70% to 90% of which are singletons. Material: peripheral blood. These TCRs come from a woman older than 75 with COVID-19, enrolled during active disease. The CDR3 runs from the conserved cysteine through the conserved F or W. The D gene is left open where the match is weak. Only part of the rows carry a size: once, few, many, or a class if the clone is expanded.

.	TRBJ1-6	TRBV9	.	TGTGCCAGCAGCGTAGACAGGGTGGGTTCACCCCTCCACTTT	CASSVDRVGSPLHF
.	TRBJ1-6	TRBV7-3	TRBD1	TGTGCCAGCAGCTCCGGGACAGAGAATTCACCCCTCCACTTT	CASSSGTENSPLHF
few	TRBJ1-1	TRBV10-3	TRBD1	TGTGCCATCAAAGAAGACAGGGGCCCCCCTGAAGCTTTCTTT	CAIKEDRGPPEAFF
once	TRBJ1-5	TRBV23-1	.	TGCGCCAGCAGCCCGAGGGAACCGGCCATCAGCAATCAGCCCCAGCATTTT	CASSPREPAISNQPQHF
.	TRBJ2-1	TRBV29-1	TRBD1	TGCAGCGTTCACGACAGGGGGTCCTACAATGAGCAGTTCTTC	CSVHDRGSYNEQFF
.	TRBJ2-7	TRBV28	TRBD2	TGTGCCAGCAGCCCTACTAGCGGAGCCTACGAGCAGTACTTC	CASSPTSGAYEQYF
.	TRBJ1-5	TRBV19	.	TGTGCCAGTAGTACCTTGGTAGGGGGGGTAAGCAGCAATCAGCCCCAGCATTTT	CASSTLVGGVSSNQPQHF
.	TRBJ2-3	TRBV19	.	TGTGCCAGTAGTCCGGGGACTAGCACAGATACGCAGTATTTT	CASSPGTSTDTQYF
.	TRBJ1-5	TRBV11-1	TRBD1	TGTGCCAGCAGCCAGGGGGGAAATCAGCCCCAGCATTTT	CASSQGGNQPQHF
.	TRBJ2-1	TRBV28	TRBD2	TGTGCCAGCAGAGATACTAGCGGAGAGCAGTTCTTC	CASRDTSGEQFF
.	TRBJ2-5	TRBV4-1	.	TGCGCCAGCAGCCCACCCTCGGGGGAGACCCAGTACTTC	CASSPPSGETQYF
.	TRBJ2-3	TRBV4-2	.	TGTGCCAGCAGCCCGACGGCTAGCGTCGACACAGATACGCAGTATTTT	CASSPTASVDTDTQYF
.	TRBJ2-3	TRBV4-1	.	TGCGCCAGCAGCCAAGATCGTCTAGCGCGTAGCACAGATACGCAGTATTTT	CASSQDRLARSTDTQYF
.	TRBJ1-1	TRBV7-2	.	TGTGCCAGCAGCTTACTGAGACAGGAGAACACTGAAGCTTTCTTT	CASSLLRQENTEAFF
.	TRBJ1-5	TRBV18	.	TGTGCCAGCTCACGACAGACTGCAAATCAGCCCCAGCATTTT	CASSRQTANQPQHF
.	TRBJ1-1	TRBV12-3/TRBV12-4	.	TGTGCCAGCAGCCTACTCAGGGGCGAAGCTTTCTTT	CASSLLRGEAFF
.	TRBJ1-2	TRBV3-1/TRBV3-2	.	TGTGCCAGCAGCCCCACCCCCTCGGGACACGTAAACTATGGCTACACCTTC	CASSPTPSGHVNYGYTF
.	TRBJ2-7	TRBV5-1	.	TGCGCCAGCAGCTTGCAGGGTTGGCCCTACGAGCAGTACTTC	CASSLQGWPYEQYF
.	TRBJ1-2	TRBV19	TRBD1	TGTGCCAGTAGCCATGACAGGGGAGACTATGGCTACACCTTC	CASSHDRGDYGYTF
.	TRBJ2-2	TRBV5-1	.	TGCGCCAGCAGCCCGGGGAGCCCTAGCGCCTACACCGGGGAGCTGTTTTTT	CASSPGSPSAYTGELFF
.	TRBJ2-1	TRBV9	TRBD2	TGTGCCAGCAGCGTTGGGACTAGCGGGACCCCATACAATGAGCAGTTCTTC	CASSVGTSGTPYNEQFF
.	TRBJ1-1	TRBV27	TRBD1	TGTGCCAGCAGTGGACAGGGCCTCACTGAAGCTTTCTTT	CASSGQGLTEAFF
.	TRBJ2-2	TRBV7-6	.	TGTGCCAGCAGCTCCCTAGCCGGGGGTGACGGGGAGCTGTTTTTT	CASSSLAGGDGELFF
.	TRBJ2-1	TRBV6-4	TRBD2	TGTGCCAGCAGTGACTCAATAGCGGGAGCCGAGCAGTTCTTC	CASSDSIAGAEQFF
.	TRBJ2-1	TRBV7-3	.	TGTGCCAGCAGCTTGGGAGGTATAGGTTACAATGAGCAGTTCTTC	CASSLGGIGYNEQFF
few	TRBJ1-5	TRBV6-2/TRBV6-3	TRBD1	TGTGCCAGCAGTACGTACAGGGGAAGTCAGCCCCAGCATTTT	CASSTYRGSQPQHF
.	TRBJ2-5	TRBV12-3/TRBV12-4	.	TGTGCCAGCAGTCCTAAAGAGACCCAGTACTTC	CASSPKETQYF
.	TRBJ1-1	TRBV28	.	TGTGCCAGCAGTTCGACAGGCTTGAACACTGAAGCTTTCTTT	CASSSTGLNTEAFF
.	TRBJ1-2	TRBV9	.	TGTGCCAGCAGCGGGAGCGGGGGGGACTTCTATGGCTACACCTTC	CASSGSGGDFYGYTF
.	TRBJ1-1	TRBV7-8	TRBD1	TGTGCCAGCAGCTTAGCGGGGACAGGGGGCCGAGCTTTCTTT	CASSLAGTGGRAFF
.	TRBJ2-5	TRBV19	.	TGTGCCAGTAGTATAAATGTGCGCCAGTACTTC	CASSINVRQYF
.	TRBJ2-7	TRBV7-2	.	TGTGCCAGCAGCGTCCGCTACGAGCAGTACTTC	CASSVRYEQYF
.	TRBJ2-6	TRBV27	.	TGTGCCAGCAGTCCGGGAAGCCCGAGCGTCCTGACTTTC	CASSPGSPSVLTF
.	TRBJ2-1	TRBV7-6	TRBD1	TGTGCCAGCAGCTTAGGGACAGGCGTCTACAATGAGCAGTTCTTC	CASSLGTGVYNEQFF
.	TRBJ1-1	TRBV7-3	.	TGTGCCAGCAGCTTGGGGGGTCTGGCTGAAGCTTTCTTT	CASSLGGLAEAFF
.	TRBJ2-3	TRBV4-3	TRBD1	TGCGCCAGCAGCAACCGGGACAGGCACACAGATACGCAGTATTTT	CASSNRDRHTDTQYF